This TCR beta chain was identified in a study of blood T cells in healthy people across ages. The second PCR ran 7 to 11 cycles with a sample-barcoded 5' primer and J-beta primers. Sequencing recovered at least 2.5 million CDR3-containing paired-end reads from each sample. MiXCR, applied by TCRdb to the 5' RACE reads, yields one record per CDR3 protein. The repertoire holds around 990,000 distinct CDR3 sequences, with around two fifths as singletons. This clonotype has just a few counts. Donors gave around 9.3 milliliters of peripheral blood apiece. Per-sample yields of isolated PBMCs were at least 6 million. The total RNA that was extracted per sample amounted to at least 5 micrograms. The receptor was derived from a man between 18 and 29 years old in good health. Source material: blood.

CDR3 sequence: CASSRTGGSNEQYF. CDR3 DNA: TGTGCCAGCAGTAGAACAGGGGGGAGCAACGAGCAGTACTTC. The chain is built from TRBV5-5 and TRBJ2-7; 8 bases line up with TRBD1. Germline loops: CDR1 SGHKS, CDR2 YYEKEE (reference sequence). Losses at the gene ends were 5 bases for V and 5 bases for J; bases not matched to a gene: 9. This CDR3 is 14 amino acids long.